A single sample is the source of the 26 T cell receptor beta chains below, sequenced in a study of cytomegalovirus exposure and HLA in healthy donors. It was with 60 Vbeta and 13 Jbeta primers that the PCR ran. Libraries were prepared by immunoSEQ multiplex PCR; TCRdb keeps only in-frame clonotypes and omits some of them. The profile shows over 150,000 clones, roughly four fifths of them singletons. Sequences were obtained from PBMCs. The source is a girl aged 10-17 years in good health and CMV-seropositive.

The chain is built from TRBV10-3 and TRBJ2-2; 9 nucleotides align to TRBD1. Per the germline V gene, CDR1 is ENHRY and CDR2 is SYGVKD. The CDR3 is 15 amino acids. V trimming: 8 bases; J trimming: 2 bases; junction bases outside the gene matches: 6. The CDR3, as DNA: TGTGCCATCGCCCCGACAGGGGGAAACACCGGGGAGCTGTTTTTT. Translation: CAIAPTGGNTGELFF.

The CDR3 nucleotides are TGTGCCTGGAGTGTACAGGGGGCCGCTGAAGCTTTCTTT. It codes for CAWSVQGAAEAFF. The chain has TRBV30 and TRBJ1-1; 9 nucleotides line up with TRBD1. The CDR3 runs 13 residues. V lost 0 bases and J lost 6; bases outside the gene matches: 2. Germline CDR1 is GTSNPN and CDR2 is SVGIG (reference sequence).

The V gene is TRBV6-5, the J gene TRBJ1-2; D call uncertain. The CDR3 consists of 15 residues. CDR1 and CDR2 from the germline V gene are MNHEY and SVGAGI. V gave up 3 bases and J gave up 4 bases, with 15 bases separating them. CDR3 in DNA: TGTGCCAGCAGTTATTCGTCTTGGGAGCTCTATGGCTACACCTTC. It encodes CASSYSSWELYGYTF.

The V and J genes are TRBV6-5 and TRBJ1-5; D remains ambiguous. Germline CDR1 is MNHEY and CDR2 is SVGAGI. The CDR3 loop spans 15 amino acids. Trimming stripped 0 bases from V and 3 bases from J, with 9 bases between. CDR3 sequence: CASSYSGGPNQPQHF. For the CDR3, the DNA is TGTGCCAGCAGTTACTCGGGAGGACCCAATCAGCCCCAGCATTTT.

This chain connects TRBV15 to TRBJ1-5; D remains ambiguous. V shed 1 base and J shed 1 base, with 5 bases lying between them. The CDR3 consists of 14 residues. Germline-derived CDR1 and CDR2 are LNHNV and YYDKDF (reference sequence). CDR3 amino acids: CATSRGLSNQPQHF. The CDR3 DNA reads TGTGCCACCAGCAGAGGACTGAGCAATCAGCCCCAGCATTTT.

The chain employs TRBV7-9 and TRBJ1-1, with 10 bases matching TRBD1. The CDR3 covers 14 residues. V gave up 6 bases and J gave up 4 bases; unmatched junction bases: 5. CDR1 is SEHNR and CDR2 is FQNEAQ in the germline V gene (reference sequence). In DNA, the CDR3 is TGTGCCAGCAGAACAGGACAGGGGGTCACTGAAGCTTTCTTT. This gives the protein CASRTGQGVTEAFF.

The V gene is TRBV7-6, the J gene TRBJ2-2; D not resolved. CDR3 length: 15 amino acids. V lost 4 bases and J 5 bases, leaving 14 bases between the germline ends. Germline V lookup: CDR1 SGHVS, CDR2 FNYEAQ. The CDR3 coding sequence is TGTGCCAGCAGCTCCCTAAGCGAGGAAACCGGGGAGCTGTTTTTT. It translates to CASSSLSEETGELFF. Looking up the rest from reference TRBV7-6 and TRBJ2-2 gives the full variable domain: GAGVSQSPRYKVTKRGQDVALRCDPISGHVSLYWYRQALGQGPEFLTYFNYEAQQDKSGLPNDRFSAERPEGSISTLTIQRTEQRDSAMYRCASSSLSEETGELFFGEGSRLTVL.

This chain connects TRBV5-6 to TRBJ1-3; maybe TRBD1 (6 bases). V gave up 2 bases and J gave up 11 bases, with 8 bases separating them. CDR3 size: 11 residues. CDR1 SGHDT and CDR2 YYEEEE come from the germline V gene. The DNA for the CDR3 is TGTGCCAGCAGCTTCTCAGGGGCCATATATTTT. Amino acid sequence: CASSFSGAIYF.

The gene calls are TRBV7-9 and TRBJ1-1; maybe TRBD1 (6 bases). V lost 5 bases and J 5 bases, leaving 18 bases between the germline ends. Germline assignment: CDR1 SEHNR and CDR2 FQNEAQ (reference sequence). The CDR3 contains 15 residues. The CDR3 nucleotides are TGTGCCAGCAGCCGCAGTCGGGGGGCGCAGACTGAAGCTTTCTTT. Translating it yields CASSRSRGAQTEAFF.

The sample holds one count of this clone. The chain employs TRBV25-1 and TRBJ1-1, with 8 positions matching TRBD1. Looked up from germline, CDR1 is MGHDK and CDR2 is SYGVNS. V dropped 7 bases and J dropped 5; count of bases not matched to a gene: 12. This CDR3 is built from 15 residues. CDR3 region: CASTSGTGISTEAFF. The CDR3 nucleotides are TGTGCCAGCACCTCCGGGACAGGTATAAGTACTGAAGCTTTCTTT.

The V gene is TRBV7-9, the J gene TRBJ2-3; 8 bases map to TRBD2. CDR1 is SEHNR and CDR2 is FQNEAQ in the germline V gene (reference sequence). The CDR3 has 15 residues. Trimming took 7 bases from V and 4 from J; bases not matched to a gene: 10. In nucleotides, the CDR3 is TGTGCCAGCATGGGGACTAGGGCGGCGGCAGATACGCAGTATTTT. It codes for CASMGTRAAADTQYF.

The chain links TRBV27 to TRBJ1-6; 9 bases fit TRBD1. V lost 5 bases and J lost 10; bases outside the gene matches: 12. CDR3 size: 16 residues. Germline CDR1 MNHEY, CDR2 SMNVEV (reference sequence). This CDR3 is CASSRQPGTGFSPLHF. The CDR3 DNA sequence: TGTGCCAGCAGTCGCCAGCCCGGGACAGGGTTCTCACCCCTCCACTTT.

About this clone: An end of the junction differs from the germline gene, which may be a read error. The chain uses TRBV7-7 and TRBJ2-1; TRBD2 agrees at 9 bases. The CDR3 extends over 16 amino acids. Germline CDR1 SSHAT, CDR2 FNYEAQ (reference sequence). CDR3 region: CASSLRLAGPGNEQFF. CDR3 nucleotide sequence: TGTGCTAGCAGCTTAAGGCTAGCGGGGCCTGGGAATGAGCAGTTCTTC.

Here the CDR3 DNA reads TGTGCCGGGCGGGGTCAGGGGAACACTGAAGCTTTCTTT. Residues: CAGRGQGNTEAFF. V is TRBV5-4 and J is TRBJ1-1; perhaps TRBD1 as D (5 bases). Germline lookup yields CDR1 SGHNT and CDR2 YYREEE (reference sequence). Trimming took off 10 bases at V and 1 base at J, with 14 bases between the two ends. The CDR3 extends over 13 amino acids.

The chain combines TRBV29-1 with TRBJ2-6; 9 bases map to TRBD2. The CDR3 has 17 residues. V shed 4 bases, J shed 0 bases, and the junction held 7 bases outside the gene matches. Germline V gives CDR1 SQVTM, CDR2 ANQGSEA. DNA of the CDR3: TGCAGCGTTGGGACTAGCGAACCTTTCTCTGGGGCCAACGTCCTGACTTTC. Protein: CSVGTSEPFSGANVLTF.

The chain couples TRBV9 to TRBJ1-1; 8 bases agree with TRBD1. The germline CDR1 and CDR2 sequences are SGDLS and YYNGEE. CDR3 length equals 16 residues. V was pared by 0 bases and J by 4 bases, with 8 bases of the junction left unmatched. CDR3 sequence: CASSVGGRGLGTEAFF. Here the CDR3 DNA reads TGTGCCAGCAGCGTAGGAGGCAGGGGGCTAGGCACTGAAGCTTTCTTT.

This chain connects TRBV5-1 to TRBJ1-2; 7 positions agree with TRBD1. The CDR3 is made up of 13 amino acids. V dropped 1 base and J dropped 6; count of bases not matched to a gene: 3. Germline V CDR1 and CDR2: SGHRS, YFSETQ. The CDR3 sequence is CASSLTQGDGYTF. The DNA of the CDR3 is TGCGCCAGCAGCTTGACCCAGGGGGATGGCTACACCTTC.

The V gene is TRBV4-1, the J gene TRBJ1-5; 10 bases fit TRBD1. The CDR3 is made up of 15 amino acids. Per germline, CDR1 MGHRA and CDR2 YSYEKL. The J segment lost 6 bases and the V segment lost 2 bases, leaving 4 bases of the junction unmatched. The CDR3 nucleotides read TGCGCCAGCAGCCAAAATCGGGACAGGGGTCAGCCCCAGCATTTT. As protein: CASSQNRDRGQPQHF.

V and J are TRBV11-3 and TRBJ1-6; 7 positions match TRBD1. Germline V gives CDR1 SGHNT, CDR2 YENEEA. This CDR3 is built from 16 residues. Trimming took 5 bases from V and 6 from J; bases not matched to a gene: 10. The DNA for the CDR3 is TGTGCCAGCAGCCACGACAGGGCGCTGGGTAATTCACCCCTCCACTTT. Its protein is CASSHDRALGNSPLHF.

The V call is TRBV18, the J call TRBJ1-5; weak D call: TRBD1 (6 bases). This CDR3 comprises 14 residues. Germline lookup yields CDR1 KGHSH and CDR2 LQKENI. Trimming stripped 6 bases from V and 3 bases from J, with 12 bases between. Written as DNA, the CDR3 is TGTGCCAGCTCTCTCGGACAGAACAATCAGCCCCAGCATTTT. Protein sequence: CASSLGQNNQPQHF. Full variable domain (remainder filled in from reference TRBV18 and TRBJ1-5): NAGVMQNPRHLVRRRGQEARLRCSPMKGHSHVYWYRQLPEEGLKFMVYLQKENIIDESGMPKERFSAEFPKEGPSILRIQQVVRGDSAAYFCASSLGQNNQPQHFGDGTRLSIL.

The rearrangement uses TRBV28 and TRBJ1-2; possibly TRBD1 for D (5 bases). Deletions cut 7 bases from V and 3 bases from J, with 18 bases between. Germline-derived CDR1 and CDR2 are MDHEN and SYDVKM. The CDR3 length is 15 residues. The CDR3, as DNA: TGTGCCAGCACCCCCCATGGGGGGTGGTACTATGGCTACACCTTC. Protein: CASTPHGGWYYGYTF.

V gene TRBV6-5 combines with J gene TRBJ1-2, with 9 nucleotides matching TRBD1. Germline V gene data show CDR1 as MNHEY and CDR2 as SVGAGI. The CDR3 sequence is 12 residues long. J lost 10 bases, V lost 8 bases, and 8 bases had no gene match. The CDR3 is CASVDPQGAYTF. The CDR3 DNA reads as TGTGCCAGCGTCGATCCACAGGGGGCCTACACCTTC.

V usage is TRBV5-1 and J usage is TRBJ2-1; 12 nucleotides agree with TRBD2. CDR3 length equals 16 residues. V trimming: 4 bases; J trimming: 4 bases; junction bases outside the gene matches: 6. CDR1 is SGHRS, CDR2 YFSETQ, per germline. In nucleotides, the CDR3 is TGCGCCAGCAGCCCTACTAGCGGGGGGCGGTACAATGAGCAGTTCTTC. Protein: CASSPTSGGRYNEQFF. The full variable domain, with the rest looked up from reference TRBV5-1 and TRBJ2-1, is KAGVTQTPRYLIKTRGQQVTLSCSPISGHRSVSWYQQTPGQGLQFLFEYFSETQRNKGNFPGRFSGRQFSNSRSEMNVSTLELGDSALYLCASSPTSGGRYNEQFFGPGTRLTVL.

CDR3 region: CASSLVTGTTGELFF. The CDR3 coding sequence is TGTGCCAGCAGCTTGGTGACAGGGACCACCGGGGAGCTGTTTTTT. The J gene is TRBJ2-2, the V gene TRBV11-3; 7 nucleotides agree with TRBD1. The length of the CDR3 is 15 residues. V was clipped by 3 bases and J by 4 bases; unmatched bases: 5. The germline gives CDR1 SGHNT, CDR2 YENEEA.

The chain employs TRBV6-6 and TRBJ2-3; 8 nucleotides line up with TRBD1. Germline V gives CDR1 MNHNY, CDR2 SVGAGI (reference sequence). The V gene end was trimmed by 0 bases and the J gene end by 6 bases; junction bases not matched to a gene: 8. The CDR3 has 16 residues. CDR3 region: CASSYSRDRGLDTQYF. The CDR3 DNA reads as TGTGCCAGCAGTTACTCTCGAGACAGGGGTCTGGATACGCAGTATTTT.

This chain uses TRBV10-3 with TRBJ1-1; D might be TRBD1 (5 bases). Germline V gene data show CDR1 as ENHRY and CDR2 as SYGVKD. Trimming removed 5 bases from V and 1 base from J, with 11 bases in between. The CDR3 spans 14 residues. The CDR3 protein is CAISSDRTNTEAFF. The DNA of the CDR3 is TGTGCCATCAGTAGCGACAGAACGAACACTGAAGCTTTCTTT.